The text below deals with one T cell receptor (beta chain). The antigen is not known. This entry belongs to a study of monozygotic twins with cystic fibrosis. Study summary: Libraries were built from approximately 3 micrograms of fragmented DNA using about 14 PCR cycles.

The protocol was immunoSEQ multiplex PCR, while the TCRdb copy is restricted to in-frame clones and leaves out a portion. The sample lists tens of thousands of clones; about 87% were seen once. The CDR3 runs 15 residues. V shed 2 bases, J shed 4 bases, and the junction held 4 bases outside the gene matches. From germline, CDR1 is SGHNT and CDR2 YYREEE (reference sequence). Study-level results: Monozygotic CF twins shared more identical nucleotide clonotypes than unrelated patients. Clonality was generally low (median approximately 0.0088), higher in the most severe patients.

The source is a girl aged 2-9 years with cystic fibrosis. The rearrangement links TRBV5-4 to TRBJ2-7, with TRBD1 matching over 12 bases. Sequencing used blood. This CDR3 reads CASSFKGQGAYEQYF. DNA for the CDR3: TGTGCCAGCAGCTTCAAGGGACAGGGGGCATACGAGCAGTACTTC.